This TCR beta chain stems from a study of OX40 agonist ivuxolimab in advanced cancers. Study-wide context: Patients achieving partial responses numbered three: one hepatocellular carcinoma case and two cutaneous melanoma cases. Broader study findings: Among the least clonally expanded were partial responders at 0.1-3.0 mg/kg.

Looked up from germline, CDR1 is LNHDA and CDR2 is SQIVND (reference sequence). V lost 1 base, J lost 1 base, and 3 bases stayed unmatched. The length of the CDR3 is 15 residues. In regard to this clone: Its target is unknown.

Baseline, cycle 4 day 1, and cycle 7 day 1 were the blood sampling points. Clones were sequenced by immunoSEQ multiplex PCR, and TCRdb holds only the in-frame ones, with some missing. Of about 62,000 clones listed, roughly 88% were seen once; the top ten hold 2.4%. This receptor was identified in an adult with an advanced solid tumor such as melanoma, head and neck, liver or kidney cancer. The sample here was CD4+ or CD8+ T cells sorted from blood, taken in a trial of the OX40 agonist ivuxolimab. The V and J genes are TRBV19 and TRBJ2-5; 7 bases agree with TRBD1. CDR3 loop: CASSIVTGSQETQYF. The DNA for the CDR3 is TGTGCCAGTAGTATAGTGACAGGGTCCCAAGAGACCCAGTACTTC.